Included here is one T cell receptor (beta chain) sequence, with context. Its antigen is unidentified. This CDR3 is 14 amino acids long. Trimming cost V 1 base and J 1 base, with 6 bases left between them. CDR1 LNHNV and CDR2 YYDKDF come from the germline V gene (reference sequence). This specimen comes from a study of post-analysis software for immune sequencing data. Prepared TCR beta cDNA libraries contained unique molecular identifiers. MiXCR was run by TCRdb on the PCR reads, yielding one entry per CDR3 protein. The data contain 430,000 or so distinct CDR3 sequences, 39% of them singletons. Findings of the study overall: Patients had higher frequencies than controls of roughly 5 TRBV segments, including TRBV5-6, TRBV5-1 and TRBV20-1.

Sequencing was carried out using blood. The chain employs TRBV15 and TRBJ2-3, with a tentative D call TRBD1 (5 bases). The origin of this receptor is a girl aged 2-10 years with multiple sclerosis. The CDR3, as DNA: TGTGCCACCAGCAGAGGACAGCGCACAGATACGCAGTATTTT. Translating gives CATSRGQRTDTQYF.